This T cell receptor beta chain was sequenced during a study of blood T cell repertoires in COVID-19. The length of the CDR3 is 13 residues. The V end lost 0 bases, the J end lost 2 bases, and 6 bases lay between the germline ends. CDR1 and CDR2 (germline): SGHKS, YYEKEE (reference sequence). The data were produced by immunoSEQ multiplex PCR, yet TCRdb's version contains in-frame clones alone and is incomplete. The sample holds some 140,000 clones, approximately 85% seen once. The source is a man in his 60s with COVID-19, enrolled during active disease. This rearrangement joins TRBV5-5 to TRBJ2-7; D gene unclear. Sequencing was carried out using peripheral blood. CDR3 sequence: CASSLVGPYEQYF. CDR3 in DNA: TGTGCCAGCAGCTTGGTTGGCCCCTACGAGCAGTACTTC.